This T cell receptor (beta chain) was sequenced in a study of T cells in Graves' hyperthyroidism and ophthalmopathy. Trimming pared 3 bases from V and 5 bases from J, leaving 11 bases between. The CDR3 covers 14 residues. CDR1 is LGHDT, CDR2 YNNKEL, per germline (reference sequence). This clonotype was found many times. Amplified TCR beta CDR3 regions came from RNA transcripts. Using the HTBI primer set, a first-round RT-PCR was run on the TCR CDR3. MiXCR, applied by TCRdb to the multiplex PCR reads, yields one record per CDR3 protein. The table shows 400,000 or so distinct CDR3 sequences, with around 15% occurring only once. This sample holds PBMCs from roughly 10 ml fresh peripheral blood.

Material for sequencing was blood. This sequence was found in a woman aged 60-70 years with Graves' ophthalmopathy. The chain carries TRBV3-1 and TRBJ2-1, with a tentative D call TRBD2 (5 bases). The CDR3 protein is CASSHSSSNNEQFF. CDR3 in DNA: TGTGCCAGCAGCCATTCTAGCAGCAACAATGAGCAGTTCTTC.